Listed here are 25 T cell receptor beta chains from one sample, sequenced in a study of shared clonotypes between healthy human individuals. The naive CD8 population came from CD45RO-negative cells selected for CCR7, without terminally differentiated effector memory CD45RA+ cells. Clones were sequenced by immunoSEQ multiplex PCR, and TCRdb holds only the in-frame ones, with some missing. The table shows 2 million to 2.5 million clones, with approximately 95% occurring only once. The sequenced sample consisted of naive CD8+ T cells sorted from blood. The receptors come from a man aged 18-30 years in good health.

The V call is TRBV19, the J call TRBJ2-7; D unresolved. The V gene lost 0 bases and the J gene lost 2 bases, with 8 bases spanning the gap. The CDR3 spans 14 residues. CDR1 and CDR2 (germline): LNHDA, SQIVND (reference sequence). This chain's CDR3 is CASSIDSSPYEQYF. In DNA form, the CDR3 reads TGTGCCAGTAGTATAGACAGTTCGCCCTACGAGCAGTACTTC.

The rearrangement uses TRBV7-9 and TRBJ1-4; D call uncertain. V gave up 0 bases and J gave up 4 bases, with 12 bases separating them. The CDR3 extends over 16 amino acids. Germline V gives CDR1 SEHNR, CDR2 FQNEAQ (reference sequence). The CDR3 DNA reads as TGTGCCAGCAGCTTAGCGGATGCAATGAATAATGAAAAACTGTTTTTT. Translating it yields CASSLADAMNNEKLFF.

The chain has TRBV7-6 and TRBJ2-3; unclear D gene. This CDR3 contains 13 residues. V was pared by 4 bases and J by 2 bases, with 7 bases between. Germline-derived CDR1 and CDR2 are SGHVS and FNYEAQ. CDR3 DNA sequence: TGTGCCAGCAGCTCAGAGAACACAGATACGCAGTATTTT. Encoded protein: CASSSENTDTQYF.

The genes are TRBV7-2 and TRBJ2-7, with D possibly called TRBD1 or TRBD2 (6 bases each). V gave up 3 bases and J gave up 3 bases, with 12 bases separating them. Germline CDR1 reads SGHTA; CDR2 reads FQGNSA. The CDR3 runs to 14 residues. Here the CDR3 reads CASSFRGGGYEQYF. The CDR3 DNA follows: TGTGCCAGCAGCTTTCGCGGAGGGGGCTACGAGCAGTACTTC. Supplemented by reference TRBV7-2 and TRBJ2-7, the full variable domain reads GAGVSQSPSNKVTEKGKDVELRCDPISGHTALYWYRQSLGQGLEFLIYFQGNSAPDKSGLPSDRFSAERTGGSVSTLTIQRTQQEDSAVYLCASSFRGGGYEQYFGPGTRLTVT.

This clone appeared a few times. This chain joins TRBV5-1 and TRBJ1-2; D uncertain. V was shortened by 2 bases and J by 0 bases, with 14 bases between the two germline ends. The CDR3 is 16 residues long. CDR1 is SGHRS, CDR2 YFSETQ, per germline. The CDR3 nucleotides are TGCGCCAGCAGCTTAACGGGAACCACTCCTAACTATGGCTACACCTTC. Translated: CASSLTGTTPNYGYTF.

As concerns this clone: Different DNA sequences within this sample yield the same CDR3. This chain connects TRBV19 to TRBJ2-7, with D perhaps assigned TRBD1 or TRBD2 (5 bases each). Germline V gene data show CDR1 as LNHDA and CDR2 as SQIVND (reference sequence). V was cut by 4 bases and J by 7 bases, with 8 bases left in between. This CDR3 is built from 11 residues. Here the CDR3 DNA reads TGTGCCAGTAGTAGGGGCGGGGAGCAGTACTTC. Translated: CASSRGGEQYF.

The chain uses TRBV27 and TRBJ1-2; D remains unclear. V gave up 5 bases and J gave up 8 bases, with 15 bases separating them. Germline CDR1 and CDR2: MNHEY and SMNVEV (reference sequence). The CDR3 spans 13 residues. The DNA for the CDR3 is TGTGCCAGCAGTGACGGGCCCTTGTACGGCTACACCTTC. As protein: CASSDGPLYGYTF.

The chain joins TRBV7-2 to TRBJ2-3; D is unclear. This CDR3 spans 14 amino acids. Germline V gene sequence: CDR1 SGHTA, CDR2 FQGNSA. V lost 2 bases and J 6 bases, leaving 12 bases between the germline ends. This CDR3 is CASSLSLGPDTQYF. CDR3 coding DNA: TGTGCCAGCAGCTTATCCCTGGGCCCCGATACGCAGTATTTT.

The J gene is TRBJ2-3, the V gene TRBV5-1; TRBD2 agrees at 8 bases. This CDR3 has 16 amino acids. With V trimmed by 7 bases and J by 1 base, 11 bases remained unmatched. From germline, CDR1 is SGHRS and CDR2 YFSETQ. The CDR3 DNA reads TGCGCCAGCTCATTAGCGGGAACAGGGCGCACAGATACGCAGTATTTT. Translation gives CASSLAGTGRTDTQYF.

On this clone itself: The sample has other DNA sequences that encode this CDR3 too. The J gene is TRBJ2-1, the V gene TRBV18, with TRBD1 matching over 10 bases. V shed 3 bases, J shed 1 base, and the junction held 0 bases outside the gene matches. The CDR3 contains 15 residues. Germline CDR1 is KGHSH and CDR2 is LQKENI. The CDR3 DNA is TGTGCCAGCTCACCGGGACAGGGGTCCTACAATGAGCAGTTCTTC. Translating gives CASSPGQGSYNEQFF.

The chain carries TRBV4-1 and TRBJ2-2, with 11 bases aligning to TRBD2. V lost 4 bases to trimming and J lost 4 bases; unmatched junction nucleotides: 5. Germline CDR1 reads MGHRA; CDR2 reads YSYEKL. CDR3 length: 16 amino acids. In DNA form, the CDR3 reads TGCGCCAGCAGCCCCCTAGCGGGAGGCCTCACCGGGGAGCTGTTTTTT. Amino acid sequence: CASSPLAGGLTGELFF.

CDR3 nucleotide sequence: TGCGCCAGCAGCCAAGAGGCAGGGGACTTATACAATGAGCAGTTCTTC. Translation gives CASSQEAGDLYNEQFF. The chain has TRBV4-1 and TRBJ2-1; possibly TRBD1 or TRBD2 for D (6 bases each). The germline V gene has CDR1 MGHRA and CDR2 YSYEKL. This CDR3 region has 16 residues. The ends were cut back, 0 bases at V and 4 bases at J, with 13 bases in the middle.

The gene calls are TRBV6-5 and TRBJ2-5, with TRBD2 matching 11 bases. Germline V gene lookup returns CDR1 MNHEY and CDR2 SVGAGI. There are 15 residues in the CDR3. The J segment lost 0 bases and the V segment lost 8 bases, leaving 5 bases of the junction unmatched. The CDR3 nucleotides read TGTGCCAGCGGAAGGACTAGCGGGTACCAAGAGACCCAGTACTTC. Amino acids: CASGRTSGYQETQYF.

The chain uses TRBV6-1 and TRBJ1-1; 11 bases match TRBD1. The CDR3 contains 13 residues. Germline values: CDR1 MNHNS, CDR2 SASEGT. CDR3 residues: CAVGQGASTEAFF. The CDR3 nucleotides read TGTGCGGTCGGACAGGGGGCCAGCACTGAAGCTTTCTTT.

A single count supports this clone. The V call is TRBV10-3, the J call TRBJ1-6; TRBD1 is a possible D gene (5 bases). Between the trimmed V and J ends, which lost 0 bases and 7 bases, there was a span of 13 bases. The CDR3 contains 16 residues. In germline, CDR1 is ENHRY, CDR2 SYGVKD. As DNA, the CDR3 is TGTGCCATCAGTGAGTCCGGGGGAGTAACGAATTCACCCCTCCACTTT. This gives the protein CAISESGGVTNSPLHF.

The V and J genes are TRBV5-4 and TRBJ1-3, with TRBD1 as a possible D gene (5 bases). The V and J ends lost 4 bases and 5 bases respectively, with 16 bases between them. Germline values: CDR1 SGHNT, CDR2 YYREEE (reference sequence). This CDR3 region has 15 residues. The CDR3 DNA reads as TGTGCCAGCAGCATCCAGGCCGGGGGGAGAAACACCATATATTTT. Residues: CASSIQAGGRNTIYF.

J is TRBJ1-5 and V is TRBV19, with no clear D. Germline assignment: CDR1 LNHDA and CDR2 SQIVND (reference sequence). The V end lost 3 bases, the J end lost 5 bases, and 14 bases lay between the germline ends. The CDR3 runs 15 residues. This chain's CDR3 is CASSIGQTPHQPQHF. The CDR3 coding sequence is TGTGCCAGTAGTATTGGGCAGACCCCCCATCAGCCCCAGCATTTT.

V gene TRBV7-3 combines with J gene TRBJ2-2; 7 bases align to TRBD1. Germline V gene sequence: CDR1 SGHTA, CDR2 FQGTGA. After removal of 6 bases from V and 7 bases from J, the junction contained 5 bases not matched to a gene. This CDR3 has 13 amino acids. The CDR3 DNA reads TGTGCCAGCAGTTCCACAGGGGACGGGGAGCTGTTTTTT. This encodes CASSSTGDGELFF. The entire variable domain, with the rest obtained from reference TRBV7-3 and TRBJ2-2, is as follows: GAGVSQTPSNKVTEKGKYVELRCDPISGHTALYWYRQSLGQGPEFLIYFQGTGAADDSGLPNDRFFAVRPEGSVSTLKIQRTERGDSAVYLCASSSTGDGELFFGEGSRLTVL.

The table lists this clone with a count of one. The chain uses TRBV11-3 and TRBJ2-3; 7 bases align to TRBD2. This CDR3 spans 15 amino acids. V was pared by 5 bases and J by 4 bases, with 9 bases of the junction left unmatched. Germline V gene sequence: CDR1 SGHNT, CDR2 YENEEA. The CDR3 DNA reads TGTGCCAGCAGCCCTGGGGCTAGCGGTGCAGATACGCAGTATTTT. It encodes CASSPGASGADTQYF.

This chain links TRBV5-6 with TRBJ2-5; 8 bases are shared with TRBD2. Germline CDR1 is SGHDT and CDR2 is YYEEEE. The V gene end was trimmed by 6 bases and the J gene end by 1 base; junction bases not matched to a gene: 8. This CDR3 comprises 15 residues. The CDR3 reads CASTQLADSQETQYF. Written as DNA, the CDR3 is TGTGCCAGCACCCAACTAGCGGATTCCCAAGAGACCCAGTACTTC.

The chain is built from TRBV5-6 and TRBJ2-7; the D call may be TRBD1 or TRBD2 (7 bases each). This CDR3 contains 12 residues. Trimming took off 4 bases at V and 6 bases at J, with 11 bases between the two ends. Germline CDR1 and CDR2: SGHDT and YYEEEE. The CDR3 DNA is TGTGCCAGCAGCAGCGGGACAGCCGAGCAGTACTTC. This sequence encodes CASSSGTAEQYF. Supplemented by reference TRBV5-6 and TRBJ2-7, the full variable domain reads DAGVTQSPTHLIKTRGQQVTLRCSPKSGHDTVSWYQQALGQGPQFIFQYYEEEERQRGNFPDRFSGHQFPNYSSELNVNALLLGDSALYLCASSSGTAEQYFGPGTRLTVT.

This rearrangement joins TRBV7-9 to TRBJ1-2; no clear D gene. V was shortened by 5 bases and J by 3 bases, with 22 bases between the two germline ends. The CDR3 length is 17 residues. In germline, CDR1 is SEHNR, CDR2 FQNEAQ (reference sequence). This CDR3 is CASSPPGPRFMDYGYTF. The CDR3 DNA reads TGTGCCAGCAGCCCCCCCGGGCCCCGCTTTATGGACTATGGCTACACCTTC.

The CDR3 protein is CASSSHGEETQYF. CDR3 sequence (DNA): TGTGCCAGCAGTTCCCACGGGGAAGAGACCCAGTACTTC. The chain links TRBV28 to TRBJ2-5; tentative D call: TRBD2 (5 bases). The CDR3 runs to 13 residues. Trimming left V 4 bases short and J 3 bases short, with 9 bases between. Germline values: CDR1 MDHEN, CDR2 SYDVKM.

The genes are TRBV11-3 and TRBJ2-3; weak D call: TRBD1 (7 bases). The germline V and J ends were trimmed by 3 bases and 3 bases, with 16 bases remaining between them. CDR3 size: 16 residues. Germline lookup yields CDR1 SGHNT and CDR2 YENEEA. CDR3 in DNA: TGTGCCAGCAGCTTCGGAGGGACAGTCGCAACAGATACGCAGTATTTT. Translated, it gives CASSFGGTVATDTQYF.

The gene calls are TRBV10-1 and TRBJ1-1, with a weak D call TRBD1 (5 bases). The germline CDR1 and CDR2 sequences are WNHNN and SYGVQD (reference sequence). V was clipped by 3 bases and J by 10 bases, with 21 bases between them. The CDR3 has 15 amino acids. The DNA for the CDR3 is TGCGCCAGCAGTGATCGGGACTGGGATAAATTCGGAGCTTTCTTT. It translates to CASSDRDWDKFGAFF.